Below are 8 T cell receptor beta chains sequenced from a single sample in a study of blood T cell repertoires in COVID-19. Libraries were prepared by immunoSEQ multiplex PCR; TCRdb keeps only in-frame clonotypes and omits some of them. The data show about 190,000 clones, 80% seen once. The sequenced sample consisted of peripheral blood. The receptors shown here come from a man aged 60-69 years with acute or convalescent COVID-19.

The V and J genes are TRBV12-5 and TRBJ2-1, with D perhaps TRBD2 (6 bases). Trimming left V 3 bases short and J 0 bases short, with 24 bases between. This CDR3 contains 20 residues. Germline CDR1 is LGHNT and CDR2 is FRNRAP. The CDR3 nucleotides are TGTGCTAGTGGTTTACGTGTCTCGGGACTGGTCGAAAGCTCCTACAATGAGCAGTTCTTC. This encodes CASGLRVSGLVESSYNEQFF. Based on the CDR3 plus reference TRBV12-5 and TRBJ2-1, the full variable domain is DARVTQTPRHKVTEMGQEVTMRCQPILGHNTVFWYRQTMMQGLELLAYFRNRAPLDDSGMPKDRFSAEMPDATLATLKIQPSEPRDSAVYFCASGLRVSGLVESSYNEQFFGPGTRLTVL.

At least ten counts were recorded for this clone. This chain joins TRBV6-5 and TRBJ1-5; no reliable D call. Germline CDR1 is MNHEY and CDR2 is SVGAGI. The CDR3 has 12 residues. V was clipped by 4 bases and J by 11 bases, with 12 bases between them. CDR3 in amino acids: CASSSPGGSQHF. The CDR3 DNA reads as TGTGCCAGCAGTTCCCCAGGAGGGTCCCAGCATTTT.

The chain has TRBV25-1 and TRBJ1-1, with 8 bases matching TRBD1. CDR3 size: 16 residues. The J segment lost 1 base and the V segment lost 2 bases, leaving 6 bases of the junction unmatched. The germline gives CDR1 MGHDK, CDR2 SYGVNS. CDR3 DNA: TGTGCCAGCAGTGAAGGAACCGGGACAGGGAACACTGAAGCTTTCTTT. It specifies CASSEGTGTGNTEAFF.

This clone is a singleton in its sample. The chain recombines TRBV9 with TRBJ2-1; 8 bases align to TRBD2. V lost 3 bases, J lost 6 bases, and 5 bases stayed unmatched. CDR1 is SGDLS, CDR2 YYNGEE, per germline. CDR3 length equals 14 residues. The DNA of the CDR3 is TGTGCCAGCAGCGCGGCCGGGACTAGCAATGAGCAGTTCTTC. Translated: CASSAAGTSNEQFF.

This chain connects TRBV4-1 to TRBJ2-3; D is possibly TRBD2 (5 bases). Germline V gene lookup returns CDR1 MGHRA and CDR2 YSYEKL. Trimming stripped 0 bases from V and 2 bases from J, with 9 bases between. This CDR3 has 15 residues. CDR3 nucleotides: TGCGCCAGCAGCCAAGAATACGGGGTCACAGATACGCAGTATTTT. It specifies CASSQEYGVTDTQYF.

This clone has a handful of counts. The chain joins TRBV21-1 to TRBJ2-7; the table's TRBD1 call for D was not verified on the DNA. TRBV21-1 is termed a pseudogene. This CDR3 comprises 14 residues. The CDR3 sequence is CASSFRDSHPEQYF. CDR3 sequence (DNA): TGTGCCAGCAGCTTCCGGGACAGCCACCCCGAGCAGTACTTC.

The J gene is TRBJ1-2, the V gene TRBV20-1, with D perhaps matching TRBD1 (5 bases). Trimming took off 6 bases at V and 3 bases at J, with 8 bases between the two ends. Germline loops: CDR1 DFQATT, CDR2 SNEGSKA (reference sequence). This CDR3 is built from 11 residues. The CDR3 sequence is CSAKTDYGYTF. In nucleotides, the CDR3 is TGCAGTGCGAAGACAGACTATGGCTACACCTTC.

This clone has just one count. The rearrangement uses TRBV2 and TRBJ2-4; possibly TRBD2 for D (5 bases). The CDR3 extends over 15 amino acids. Germline V gives CDR1 SNHLY, CDR2 FYNNEI. Trimming left V 3 bases short and J 0 bases short, with 9 bases between. The CDR3 DNA is TGTGCCAGCAGTGAGGGCGGGTTAGCCAAAAACATTCAGTACTTC. Protein: CASSEGGLAKNIQYF.